Below, 18 T cell receptor beta chains from the same sample are listed, as sequenced in a study of blood T cells in healthy people across ages. A second PCR, run for roughly 7 to 11 cycles, used a sample-barcoded 5' primer plus a J-beta primer mix. Each CDR3 protein gets one entry after TCRdb re-called the 5' RACE reads with MiXCR. Of 550,000 to 650,000 distinct CDR3 sequences in the sample, approximately 30% were seen once. Material for sequencing was blood. These receptors all stem from a woman at least 80 years old in good health.

This clonotype was seen repeatedly, ten times or more. The chain employs TRBV20-1 and TRBJ2-3, with D perhaps matching TRBD2 (6 bases). Trimming pared 7 bases from V and 2 bases from J, leaving 16 bases between. The CDR3 has 14 amino acids. In germline, CDR1 is DFQATT, CDR2 SNEGSKA (reference sequence). Here the CDR3 reads CSVLGRGYTDTQYF. The DNA for the CDR3 is TGCAGTGTACTGGGACGGGGGTACACAGATACGCAGTATTTT.

This clonotype was seen a handful of times. The chain carries TRBV15 and TRBJ1-5; a possible D gene is TRBD1 (5 bases). CDR1 LNHNV and CDR2 YYDKDF come from the germline V gene (reference sequence). CDR3 length: 14 amino acids. V dropped 5 bases and J dropped 6 bases, with 14 bases sitting between them. The CDR3 DNA sequence: TGTGCCACCAGCCAGGGCCCTGGGGGTCAGCCCCAGCATTTT. Translating gives CATSQGPGGQPQHF.

This clonotype occurred once. At one end, the junction sequence differs from germline, possibly due to a read error. This chain uses TRBV5-1 with TRBJ2-3; 9 bases line up with TRBD2. The germline V gene has CDR1 SGHRS and CDR2 YFSETQ. The CDR3 extends over 16 amino acids. The CDR3 DNA reads TGTGCCAGCAGCTCCGCCGGGACTAGCCGCACAGATACGCAGTATTTT. It yields the protein CASSSAGTSRTDTQYF.

This clonotype has at least ten counts. The V call is TRBV29-1, the J call TRBJ2-7; TRBD1 matches 9 bases. The CDR3 is made up of 12 amino acids. Germline assignment: CDR1 SQVTM and CDR2 ANQGSEA. The V gene end was trimmed by 5 bases and the J gene end by 2 bases; junction bases not matched to a gene: 1. This chain's CDR3 is CSVRQGAYEQYF. In DNA, the CDR3 is TGCAGCGTTCGACAGGGGGCCTACGAGCAGTACTTC.

This clonotype was recorded at least ten times. The J gene is TRBJ2-7, the V gene TRBV5-6; 9 bases fit TRBD1. The CDR3 loop spans 14 amino acids. The germline CDR1 and CDR2 sequences are SGHDT and YYEEEE. V lost 6 bases, J lost 2 bases, and 6 bases stayed unmatched. CDR3 in amino acids: CASTKDRGAYEQYF. DNA of the CDR3: TGTGCCAGCACTAAAGACAGGGGGGCCTACGAGCAGTACTTC. Full variable domain (rest looked up from reference TRBV5-6 and TRBJ2-7): DAGVTQSPTHLIKTRGQQVTLRCSPKSGHDTVSWYQQALGQGPQFIFQYYEEEERQRGNFPDRFSGHQFPNYSSELNVNALLLGDSALYLCASTKDRGAYEQYFGPGTRLTVT.

Many counts were recorded for this clonotype. The gene calls are TRBV7-9 and TRBJ2-1, with 7 bases aligning to TRBD2. This CDR3 contains 14 residues. Trimming took 1 base from V and 6 from J; bases not matched to a gene: 3. Germline CDR1 SEHNR, CDR2 FQNEAQ (reference sequence). This CDR3 reads CASSLGTRANEQFF. Written as DNA, the CDR3 is TGTGCCAGCAGCTTAGGGACTAGGGCCAATGAGCAGTTCTTC. Full variable domain (remainder filled in from reference TRBV7-9 and TRBJ2-1): DTGVSQNPRHKITKRGQNVTFRCDPISEHNRLYWYRQTLGQGPEFLTYFQNEAQLEKSRLLSDRFSAERPKGSFSTLEIQRTEQGDSAMYLCASSLGTRANEQFFGPGTRLTVL.

To note about this clonotype: Possible read error: a much larger clone is one base away. The chain carries TRBV20-1 and TRBJ2-4; D is perhaps TRBD2 (7 bases). The last part of the DNA fits TRBJ2-7 better; the J call may be wrong. CDR3 length: 16 amino acids. The germline V gene has CDR1 DFQATT and CDR2 SNEGSKA (reference sequence). DNA of the CDR3: TGCAGAGCTAGAGCGGAGGGGGGGTTTAATCTCTACGAGCAGTACTTC. Its translation: CRARAEGGFNLYEQYF.

This clonotype was found many times. The rearrangement uses TRBV14 and TRBJ1-2; the D is unclear. The CDR3 is 12 residues long. Looked up from germline, CDR1 is SGHDN and CDR2 is FVKESK. V was shortened by 4 bases and J by 7 bases, with 10 bases between the two germline ends. CDR3 in amino acids: CASSPGVGGYTF. The CDR3 DNA reads as TGTGCCAGCAGCCCCGGGGTGGGTGGCTACACCTTC. Together with reference TRBV14 and TRBJ1-2, the CDR3 gives the full variable domain: EAGVTQFPSHSVIEKGQTVTLRCDPISGHDNLYWYRRVMGKEIKFLLHFVKESKQDESGMPNNRFLAERTGGTYSTLKVQPAELEDSGVYFCASSPGVGGYTFGSGTRLTVV.

This clonotype showed up many times. The V gene is TRBV20-1, the J gene TRBJ2-7, with D possibly being TRBD1 (6 bases). Trimming removed 6 bases from V and 3 bases from J, with 21 bases in between. This CDR3 comprises 15 residues. Looked up from germline, CDR1 is DFQATT and CDR2 is SNEGSKA (reference sequence). Written as DNA, the CDR3 is TGCAGTGCCAATACCCCCGGACAGCCGAGCTACGAGCAGTACTTC. The encoded protein is CSANTPGQPSYEQYF.

This clonotype was picked up many times. V is TRBV20-1 and J is TRBJ1-6, with TRBD1 matching 8 bases. Germline values: CDR1 DFQATT, CDR2 SNEGSKA (reference sequence). CDR3 length equals 16 residues. V shed 0 bases and J 6 bases; nucleotides not matched to a gene: 7. CDR3 sequence: CSARDSYQGANSPLHF. The CDR3 DNA is TGCAGTGCTAGAGACAGCTACCAGGGGGCTAATTCACCCCTCCACTTT.

This chain links TRBV20-1 with TRBJ1-2; 9 bases line up with TRBD1. Looked up from germline, CDR1 is DFQATT and CDR2 is SNEGSKA (reference sequence). The CDR3 length is 14 residues. The ends lost 3 bases at V and 7 bases at J; junction bases unmatched: 9. The CDR3, as DNA: TGCAGTGCTAGCTTAGGGGACAGGGACGGTGGCTACACCTTC. Its translation: CSASLGDRDGGYTF.

This clonotype came up many times. The V and J genes are TRBV20-1 and TRBJ2-3; D possibly uses TRBD1 or TRBD2 (5 bases each). Trimming stripped 6 bases from V and 5 bases from J, with 24 bases between. The CDR3 length is 16 residues. Per the germline V gene, CDR1 is DFQATT and CDR2 is SNEGSKA (reference sequence). As DNA, the CDR3 is TGCAGTGCCCCCCCGGGACGCAGTAGGTTCAGAGATACGCAGTATTTT. Residues: CSAPPGRSRFRDTQYF.

This sequence joins TRBV7-3 and TRBJ2-7, with 8 bases identical to TRBD1. Judging by the DNA end, TRBJ2-5 fits better; the J call may be wrong. The germline CDR1 and CDR2 sequences are SGHTA and FQGTGA. The CDR3 consists of 14 residues. The CDR3, as DNA: TGTGCCAGCAGCCCCCAGGGGGCCGGGGAGACCCAGTACTTC. It codes for CASSPQGAGETQYF.

This chain uses TRBV12-3 or TRBV12-4 with TRBJ1-1; D gene unclear. Trimming left V 3 bases short and J 3 bases short, with 5 bases between. The CDR3 spans 12 residues. The CDR3, as DNA: TGTGCCAGCAGTTTTCAGGACACTGAAGCTTTCTTT. Translation gives CASSFQDTEAFF.

Points on this clonotype: Sequence at one end of the junction differs from germline and may be a read error. The rearrangement links TRBV7-9 to TRBJ1-1; 8 positions match TRBD1. This CDR3 contains 13 residues. Germline V lookup: CDR1 SEHNR, CDR2 FQNEAQ (reference sequence). The CDR3 region has the DNA TGTGCCAGCAGCTCAGGGGGCCAGACTGGAGCTTTCTTT. Its translation: CASSSGGQTGAFF.

The genes are TRBV4-1 and TRBJ1-5; TRBD1 is a possible D gene (5 bases). CDR1 and CDR2 from the germline V gene are MGHRA and YSYEKL. The CDR3 is made up of 15 amino acids. V gave up 1 base and J gave up 5 bases, with 12 bases separating them. The CDR3 region is CASSQGGREDQPQHF. The CDR3 nucleotides are TGCGCCAGCAGCCAAGGAGGCAGGGAGGATCAGCCCCAGCATTTT.

This clonotype has a count of ten or more. This chain uses TRBV10-3 with TRBJ1-4; D is possibly TRBD1 (5 bases). The CDR3 has 13 residues. The V gene lost 10 bases and the J gene lost 8 bases, with 17 bases spanning the gap. Germline assignment: CDR1 ENHRY and CDR2 SYGVKD. In DNA, the CDR3 is TGTGCCAGCAGGGACGGGAGGGAGGAAAAACTGTTTTTT. It yields the protein CASRDGREEKLFF.

This clonotype appeared a few times. This may be a read error: a much more frequent sequence differs by one nucleotide. This rearrangement joins TRBV7-2 to TRBJ2-1; no firm D call. The J call is in doubt because the DNA end fits TRBJ2-7 better. From germline, CDR1 is SGHTA and CDR2 FQGNSA. The CDR3 spans 15 residues. CDR3 sequence: CASSQDRTSYNEQYF. The CDR3 nucleotides read TGTGCCAGCAGCCAGGACCGGACGTCCTACAATGAGCAGTACTTC.